This entry lists 21 T cell receptor beta chains sequenced from one sample in a study of blood T cell repertoires in COVID-19. Measured with immunoSEQ multiplex PCR; TCRdb has only the in-frame clones, and not every one. This table holds over 450,000 clones, approximately 89% found once. The source material was peripheral blood. These receptors were collected from a man aged 18-30 years with COVID-19, enrolled during active disease.

This sequence joins TRBV5-1 and TRBJ2-5; TRBD2 might be the D (6 bases). Germline loops: CDR1 SGHRS, CDR2 YFSETQ. The CDR3 covers 17 residues. V lost 4 bases, J lost 4 bases, and 23 bases lay in between. In DNA form, the CDR3 reads TGCGCCAGCAGCCTTATGGCCACTACTAGGGACTTAGAGACCCAGTACTTC. Translated: CASSLMATTRDLETQYF.

V and J are TRBV2 and TRBJ2-5, with a weak D call TRBD1 (8 bases). V shed 6 bases and J shed 4 bases, with 15 bases lying between them. There are 14 residues in the CDR3. Germline CDR1 is SNHLY and CDR2 is FYNNEI. The CDR3 loop is CASRRTGRGETQYF. Here the CDR3 DNA reads TGTGCCAGCAGAAGGACAGGGAGGGGAGAGACCCAGTACTTC.

This chain uses TRBV21-1 with TRBJ1-1; the table's D call, TRBD1, has no DNA check behind it. TRBV21-1 is reported as a pseudogene. CDR3 length: 19 amino acids. The CDR3 bases are TGTGCCAGCAGCGAAAGGTGTATGGCGGAACAGGGCGAGAACACTGAAGCTTTCTTT. It specifies CASSERCMAEQGENTEAFF.

This chain connects TRBV2 to TRBJ2-2, with a possible D match to TRBD2 (6 bases). Germline V gene sequence: CDR1 SNHLY, CDR2 FYNNEI. Trimming removed 5 bases from V and 4 bases from J, with 14 bases in between. This CDR3 has 15 amino acids. The CDR3 DNA reads TGTGCCAGCAGTTCCCCCAAGGGAGGCACCGGGGAGCTGTTTTTT. This translates into CASSSPKGGTGELFF.

On this clone: This sample also contains other DNA sequences that code for the same CDR3. The J gene is TRBJ2-3, the V gene TRBV29-1; 7 bases align to TRBD2. The V and J ends lost 4 bases and 0 bases, in that order; junction bases with no gene match: 4. CDR1 and CDR2 from the germline V gene are SQVTM and ANQGSEA. The CDR3 has 14 residues. CDR3 amino acids: CSVGAGTSTDTQYF. CDR3 nucleotides: TGCAGCGTTGGAGCGGGGACTAGCACAGATACGCAGTATTTT.

The V call is TRBV19, the J call TRBJ1-2; TRBD1 matches at 8 bases. J lost 6 bases, V lost 2 bases, and 11 bases had no gene match. CDR3 length: 16 residues. In germline, CDR1 is LNHDA, CDR2 SQIVND (reference sequence). CDR3 in amino acids: CASSILAGGRGNGYTF. The CDR3 DNA reads TGTGCCAGTAGTATACTCGCAGGGGGCAGGGGAAATGGCTACACCTTC.

The V and J genes are TRBV7-9 and TRBJ2-3; 7 bases match TRBD2. Losses at the gene ends were 1 base for V and 2 bases for J; bases not matched to a gene: 6. CDR1 and CDR2 (germline): SEHNR, FQNEAQ (reference sequence). This CDR3 has 16 amino acids. The CDR3, as DNA: TGTGCCAGCAGCTTAGGCCTAGCGGCCACCACAGATACGCAGTATTTT. It encodes CASSLGLAATTDTQYF.

A single count supports this clone. V is TRBV18 and J is TRBJ1-1; TRBD1 matches at 8 bases. Germline V gives CDR1 KGHSH, CDR2 LQKENI. V lost 4 bases, J lost 0 bases, and 13 bases stayed unmatched. The CDR3 covers 18 residues. CDR3 DNA sequence: TGTGCCAGCTCACGGAGACAGGGGACGCGATCAATGAACACTGAAGCTTTCTTT. This encodes CASSRRQGTRSMNTEAFF.

This chain connects TRBV6-4 to TRBJ2-5; a weak D match, TRBD2 (6 bases). V lost 5 bases and J 1 base, leaving 14 bases between the germline ends. Germline CDR1 reads MRHNA; CDR2 reads SNTAGT. The CDR3 runs to 15 residues. The CDR3 region has the DNA TGTGCCAGCAGTTCTGGGAGGAGTCCCCAAGAGACCCAGTACTTC. Encoded protein: CASSSGRSPQETQYF.

The rearrangement uses TRBV15 and TRBJ2-3; a weak D match, TRBD2 (7 bases). V gave up 5 bases and J gave up 2 bases, with 14 bases separating them. CDR1 and CDR2 from the germline V gene are LNHNV and YYDKDF (reference sequence). The CDR3 is 15 amino acids. This CDR3 is CATSVRRGPTDTQYF. CDR3 DNA: TGTGCCACCAGCGTAAGGCGGGGGCCCACAGATACGCAGTATTTT.

The gene calls are TRBV6-5 and TRBJ1-4, with TRBD1 as a possible D gene (6 bases). V was cut by 0 bases and J by 0 bases, with 8 bases left in between. The CDR3 runs 16 residues. Germline CDR1 reads MNHEY; CDR2 reads SVGAGI. CDR3 amino acids: CASSYSRQATNEKLFF. The CDR3 region has the DNA TGTGCCAGCAGTTACTCCCGACAGGCAACTAATGAAAAACTGTTTTTT.

There are a few counts of this clone. This chain links TRBV23-1 with TRBJ1-2; D is perhaps TRBD1 (6 bases). TRBV23-1 is flagged as an ORF with uncertain function. V lost 2 bases to trimming and J lost 6 bases, with 7 bases between them. There are 12 residues in the CDR3. The CDR3 reads CASSQQGHGYTF. The CDR3, as DNA: TGCGCCAGCAGTCAACAGGGGCATGGCTACACCTTC.

V and J are TRBV27 and TRBJ2-7; TRBD2 aligns across 10 bases. The germline CDR1 and CDR2 sequences are MNHEY and SMNVEV (reference sequence). The CDR3 length is 13 residues. V gave up 5 bases and J gave up 3 bases; unmatched junction bases: 1. CDR3 residues: CASSRTSGYEQYF. CDR3 coding DNA: TGTGCCAGCAGTCGGACTAGCGGCTACGAGCAGTACTTC.

In its sample, this clone was seen a few times. CDR3 DNA sequence: TGTGCCAGCTCCATAGCGGGAGGGTCCTACGAGCAGTACTTC. Amino acids: CASSIAGGSYEQYF. V usage is TRBV7-8 and J usage is TRBJ2-7; 11 bases align to TRBD2. This CDR3 spans 14 amino acids. Unmatched junction bases numbered 4, after V lost 8 bases and J lost 1 base. Germline V gene lookup returns CDR1 SGHVS and CDR2 FQNEAQ.

The chain recombines TRBV5-1 with TRBJ2-3; D not certain. Germline CDR1 is SGHRS and CDR2 is YFSETQ. V was cut by 4 bases and J by 9 bases, with 6 bases left in between. The CDR3 is made up of 10 amino acids. The CDR3 DNA follows: TGCGCCAGCAGCCCCTCCACGCAGTATTTT. Its protein is CASSPSTQYF. Based on the CDR3 plus reference TRBV5-1 and TRBJ2-3, the full variable domain is KAGVTQTPRYLIKTRGQQVTLSCSPISGHRSVSWYQQTPGQGLQFLFEYFSETQRNKGNFPGRFSGRQFSNSRSEMNVSTLELGDSALYLCASSPSTQYFGPGTRLTVL.

The V gene is TRBV10-3, the J gene TRBJ2-2; 8 nucleotides line up with TRBD1. Trimming cost V 10 bases and J 5 bases; bases outside gene matches: 9. Germline assignment: CDR1 ENHRY and CDR2 SYGVKD. The CDR3 consists of 14 residues. CDR3 in DNA: TGTGCCACTGAACAGGGGGAGAAAACCGGGGAGCTGTTTTTT. Translation: CATEQGEKTGELFF.

The CDR3 nucleotides are TGTGCCAGCAGCTTAAGCTCGGGTCAGGAAAAACTGTTTTTT. It encodes CASSLSSGQEKLFF. The rearrangement links TRBV11-2 to TRBJ1-4; D gene uncertain. Germline CDR1 and CDR2: SGHAT and FQNNGV. Trimming removed 2 bases at V and 8 bases at J, with 12 bases between. This CDR3 is built from 14 residues.

The rearrangement links TRBV6-5 to TRBJ1-4; no clear D. This CDR3 region has 16 residues. V gave up 2 bases and J gave up 0 bases, with 10 bases separating them. CDR1 MNHEY and CDR2 SVGAGI come from the germline V gene. The DNA of the CDR3 is TGTGCCAGCAGTTACGGCGGTATTGCAACTAATGAAAAACTGTTTTTT. Translated, it gives CASSYGGIATNEKLFF.

The CDR3 is CASSAGLAGVSGELFF. The CDR3 DNA sequence: TGTGCCAGCAGCGCGGGACTAGCGGGAGTAAGCGGGGAGCTGTTTTTT. This rearrangement joins TRBV5-4 to TRBJ2-2, with 14 bases lining up with TRBD2. CDR3 length: 16 residues. With 4 bases clipped from V and 7 bases from J, the junction kept 6 bases outside the gene matches. Germline V lookup: CDR1 SGHNT, CDR2 YYREEE (reference sequence).

The chain couples TRBV6-5 to TRBJ1-5; D uncertain. The CDR3 length is 14 residues. V shed 6 bases and J shed 2 bases, with 11 bases lying between them. Germline lookup yields CDR1 MNHEY and CDR2 SVGAGI. The CDR3 reads CASRPGVGNQPQHF. The CDR3 region has the DNA TGTGCCAGCAGACCCGGGGTGGGCAATCAGCCCCAGCATTTT.

The chain has TRBV6-1 and TRBJ1-1, with D possibly TRBD1 on 5 matching bases. Germline loops: CDR1 MNHNS, CDR2 SASEGT. This CDR3 spans 14 amino acids. Trimming stripped 3 bases from V and 5 bases from J, with 13 bases between. The CDR3 here is CASSDRLGGTEAFF. CDR3 coding DNA: TGTGCCAGCAGTGACAGGTTGGGGGGGACTGAAGCTTTCTTT.